The 2 T cell receptor beta chains presented below share a single source sample, sequenced in a study of blood T cell repertoires in COVID-19. Clones were sequenced by immunoSEQ multiplex PCR, and TCRdb holds only the in-frame ones, with some missing. The table includes 250,000 to 300,000 clones, roughly nine tenths detected once. The sequenced material came from PBMCs or T cells enriched from blood (not recorded which). These receptors were collected from a human donor in a cohort exposed to, infected with or recovered from COVID-19 (not recorded which). The donor label of this sample is uncertain.

The rearrangement joins TRBV11-2 to TRBJ2-7; TRBD2 matches 7 bases. The V gene's germline CDR1 is SGHAT and CDR2 FQNNGV. Trimming cost V 5 bases and J 6 bases; bases outside gene matches: 7. The CDR3 is 13 residues long. CDR3 DNA sequence: TGTGCCAGCAGCCAGATTTCGGGGGGCGAGCAGTACTTC. This translates into CASSQISGGEQYF.

The rearrangement uses TRBV5-4 and TRBJ1-2, with a possible D match to TRBD1 (5 bases). The V gene's germline CDR1 is SGHNT and CDR2 YYREEE (reference sequence). The CDR3 contains 13 residues. V lost 1 base and J lost 8, with 12 bases in between. The CDR3 DNA reads as TGTGCCAGCAGCTTGCAGGGTAGTGGAGGCTACACCTTC. It specifies CASSLQGSGGYTF.